This is a list of T cell receptor beta chains from one sample in a study of T cells in Graves' hyperthyroidism and ophthalmopathy. TCRdb reprocessed the multiplex PCR reads with MiXCR, giving one entry per CDR3 protein. This sample has 300,000 to 450,000 distinct CDR3 sequences, with 15% to 19% found just once. Sequencing was done on a sample of blood. The receptors derive from a woman younger than 30 with Graves' hyperthyroidism that later progressed to Graves' ophthalmopathy. The CDR3 runs from the conserved cysteine through the conserved F or W. Each record gives: clone size, V gene, J gene, D gene, CDR3 DNA, CDR3 protein. D genes are given only for firm matches. Size is stated for part of the rows, as once, few or many counts, or as a class when the clone is expanded.

-,TRBV2,TRBJ2-1,-,TGTGCCAGCACTAACTTCAAGCTACTAGTCAAAAATGAGCAGTTCTTC,CASTNFKLLVKNEQFF
few,TRBV28,TRBJ2-7,-,TGTGCCACGACCGCCGATTCCTACGAGCAGTACTTC,CATTADSYEQYF
-,TRBV30,TRBJ2-7,TRBD1,TGTGCCTGGAGTGGACAGGGGAGCTACGAGCAGTACTTC,CAWSGQGSYEQYF
-,TRBV7-9,TRBJ2-2,-,TGTGCCAGCAGCCGATTGATTCGGGAGCTGTTTTTT,CASSRLIRELFF
-,TRBV20-1,TRBJ2-7,-,TGCGGTGCTCAAGGGAGAGCGGGCCAGACCTACGAGCAGTACTTC,CGAQGRAGQTYEQYF
many,TRBV20-1,TRBJ1-5,-,TGCAGTGCTAGAGATTCGACAGAATATAGCAATCAGCCCCAGCATTTT,CSARDSTEYSNQPQHF
-,TRBV3-1,TRBJ1-2,-,TGTGCCAGCAGCCAAGAACAAATGGCAGTCTGGGGGGATAACTATGGCTACACCTTC,CASSQEQMAVWGDNYGYTF
-,TRBV9,TRBJ2-5,TRBD2,TGTGCCAGCAGCGTAGGCATAGCGGGAGTGGAGACCCAGTACTTC,CASSVGIAGVETQYF
-,TRBV20-1,TRBJ2-5,TRBD2,TGCAGTGCTAGATTTTGGCTAGCGGGAGGGGAGACCCAGTACTTC,CSARFWLAGGETQYF
many,TRBV6-5,TRBJ2-5,-,TGTGCCAGCAGTTATGGGGGCGGGAGAGAGACCCAGTACTTC,CASSYGGGRETQYF
many,TRBV29-1,TRBJ2-1,-,TGCAGCGTTGATGGGGACCCCTACAATGAGCAGTTCTTC,CSVDGDPYNEQFF
many,TRBV20-1,TRBJ2-5,-,TGCAGTGCTAGTTCAGGGACTGAGACCCAGTACTTC,CSASSGTETQYF
few,TRBV27,TRBJ1-2,-,TGTGCCAGCAGTTTCGGGCAAAACTATGACTACACCTTC,CASSFGQNYDYTF
-,TRBV9,TRBJ2-1,-,TGTGCCAGCAGCGTAGCGGAGGGGGCATACAATGAGCAGTTCTTC,CASSVAEGAYNEQFF
-,TRBV7-9,TRBJ2-3,TRBD1,TGTGCCAGCCGCGGGGACCCCACAGGGGGCGCGGCAGATACGCAGTATTTT,CASRGDPTGGAADTQYF
-,TRBV7-9,TRBJ2-5,TRBD2,TGTGCCAGCAGCTCGACTAGCGGGAAAGAGACCCAGTACTTC,CASSSTSGKETQYF
many,TRBV18,TRBJ2-2,-,TGTGCCAGCTCACCAGCACAGAAGAACACCGGGGAGCTGTTTTTT,CASSPAQKNTGELFF
-,TRBV30,TRBJ2-2,TRBD2,TGTGCCGCTCACCGAAGGCTAGCGGGAGGTTCTGCCGGGGAGCTGTTTTTT,CAAHRRLAGGSAGELFF
many,TRBV6-1,TRBJ2-1,-,TGTGCCTGCTCTAGGGAGCCGAGCTCCTACAATGAGCAGTTCTTC,CACSREPSSYNEQFF
few,TRBV4-2,TRBJ2-7,TRBD1,TGTGCCAGCAGCCCCCTATACCGGGACAGACACGAGCAGTACTTC,CASSPLYRDRHEQYF
many,TRBV27,TRBJ1-2,-,TGTGCCAGCGGAGTTTCGATATACGGGCCCTATGGCTACACCTTC,CASGVSIYGPYGYTF
many,TRBV12-3/TRBV12-4,TRBJ1-1,-,TGTGCCAGCAGTTTAAGGGGGTTTAGGACTGAAGCTTTCTTT,CASSLRGFRTEAFF
-,TRBV19,TRBJ2-7,-,TGTGCCAGTAGTTCGTATCTCGTGGAGGCCCGGATCGACGCCTACGAGCAGTACTTC,CASSSYLVEARIDAYEQYF
many,TRBV20-1,TRBJ2-2,-,TGCAGTGCTCCAAGAGGGGACACCGGGGAGCTGTTTTTT,CSAPRGDTGELFF
many,TRBV10-2,TRBJ2-5,-,TGCGCCAGCAGTGGGTCAAAAGGGCCTAACGTAGCGACGGCCCAAGAGACCCAGTACTTC,CASSGSKGPNVATAQETQYF
many,TRBV7-9,TRBJ1-1,-,TGTGCCAGCAGCTTACGATCCGGGACTCTGAGTGAAGCTTTCTTT,CASSLRSGTLSEAFF
-,TRBV7-9,TRBJ2-2,-,TGTGCCAGCAGCTCCCCTATTGCGGACAGAGCCACCGGGGAGCTGTTTTTT,CASSSPIADRATGELFF
many,TRBV6-1,TRBJ2-1,TRBD1,TGTGCCAGCAGTGAAGACGAAGGACAGGGGGCTAGTGAGCAGTTCTTC,CASSEDEGQGASEQFF
many,TRBV12-3/TRBV12-4,TRBJ2-2,-,TGTGCCAGCAGTTTAGGAGGGTCTAGCACCGGGGAGCTGTTTTTT,CASSLGGSSTGELFF
many,TRBV2,TRBJ2-1,TRBD2,TGTGCCAGCAGTGGGGGGGTTAGCGGGACCAAACTTTCCTACAATGAGCAGTTCTTC,CASSGGVSGTKLSYNEQFF
many,TRBV7-9,TRBJ1-1,-,TGTGCCAGCAGCCTTTTCACCGGGAACACTGAAGCTTTCTTT,CASSLFTGNTEAFF
few,TRBV19,TRBJ1-5,-,TGTGCCAGTAGTACCTCCAGGGATTATAGCAATCAGCCCCAGCATTTT,CASSTSRDYSNQPQHF
many,TRBV12-3/TRBV12-4,TRBJ1-5,-,TGTGCCAGCAGTTCCCCTAATCAGCCCCAGCATTTT,CASSSPNQPQHF
many,TRBV6-5,TRBJ2-3,-,TGTGCCAGCAGTTACTCGACGACAGCAGATACGCAGTATTTT,CASSYSTTADTQYF
-,TRBV4-1,TRBJ2-5,-,TGCGCCAGCAGCCTTCTATCGACGGCTTCCAAAGAGACCCAGTACTTC,CASSLLSTASKETQYF
few,TRBV12-3/TRBV12-4,TRBJ2-1,TRBD2,TGTGCCAGCAGCGGTGTACTAGCGAGCGGCTACAATGAGCAGTTCTTC,CASSGVLASGYNEQFF